This is a list of T cell receptor beta chains from one sample in a study of blood T cells in healthy people across ages. TCRdb reprocessed the 5' RACE reads with MiXCR, giving one entry per CDR3 protein. The table has more than 650,000 distinct CDR3 sequences, 53% seen once. The material sequenced was blood. All receptors come from an elderly man in good health. Both conserved end residues are part of each CDR3. The D gene is left open where the match is weak. Where a row states a size, it is once, few, many or the class of an expanded clone; other rows omit it.

clone_size	d_call	v_call	j_call	cdr3_aa	cdr3_nt
NA	NA	TRBV5-1	TRBJ2-2	CASTRLRGAGSTGELFF	TGCGCCAGCACCCGGCTGCGAGGGGCCGGGAGCACCGGGGAGCTGTTTTTT
NA	NA	TRBV6-8	TRBJ2-7	CAGRPGRSSYEQYF	TGTGCCGGCAGACCCGGACGGAGCTCCTACGAGCAGTACTTC
NA	TRBD1	TRBV27	TRBJ2-7	CASRGGTGASYEQYF	TGTGCCAGCAGGGGAGGGACAGGGGCTTCCTACGAGCAGTACTTC
NA	TRBD1	TRBV7-9	TRBJ2-4	CASSPPFRQGNIQYF	TGTGCCAGCAGCCCCCCATTCCGACAGGGAAACATTCAGTACTTC
few	NA	TRBV5-1	TRBJ1-2	CASSYGENGYTF	TGCGCCAGCAGCTACGGGGAGAATGGCTACACCTTC
few	NA	TRBV10-2	TRBJ2-7	CASSEGQPAREQYF	TGCGCCAGCAGTGAGGGGCAACCTGCCCGGGAGCAGTACTTC
NA	NA	TRBV7-2	TRBJ1-2	CANSTQAGNYGYTF	TGTGCCAACAGCACCCAGGCGGGGAACTATGGCTACACCTTC
NA	TRBD1	TRBV27	TRBJ2-7	CASSLPPGQPYEQYF	TGTGCCAGCAGTTTACCACCGGGACAGCCTTACGAGCAGTACTTC
few	TRBD1	TRBV29-1	TRBJ1-4	CSVEAPDRGRGEKLFF	TGCAGCGTTGAAGCCCCCGACAGGGGACGAGGGGAAAAACTGTTTTTT
few	NA	TRBV6-6	TRBJ1-2	CASSYGREGGYTF	TGTGCCAGCAGTTACGGCAGGGAGGGTGGCTACACCTTC
few	TRBD1	TRBV20-1	TRBJ1-2	CSAPVGRGLRGYTF	TGCAGTGCCCCCGTCGGCAGGGGGCTCCGGGGCTACACCTTC
NA	TRBD2	TRBV29-1	TRBJ2-6	CSVGSGGAGANVLTF	TGCAGCGTTGGTTCCGGGGGGGCTGGGGCCAACGTCCTGACTTTC
few	NA	TRBV14	TRBJ2-1	CASSHWRQPPHEQFF	TGTGCCAGCAGCCATTGGCGGCAGCCCCCACATGAGCAGTTCTTC
NA	NA	TRBV5-1	TRBJ2-1	CASSLEPPGVNEQFF	TGCGCCAGCAGCTTGGAACCCCCTGGGGTCAATGAGCAGTTCTTC
NA	NA	TRBV12-3/TRBV12-4	TRBJ2-1	CASAFSFEQFF	TGTGCCAGCGCCTTTTCGTTTGAGCAGTTCTTC
NA	NA	TRBV7-2	TRBJ2-7	CASNPAPSYEQYF	TGTGCCAGCAACCCGGCCCCTTCCTACGAGCAGTACTTC
few	TRBD2	TRBV5-8	TRBJ2-5	CATTGGFLETQYF	TGTGCCACCACGGGGGGGTTTTTGGAGACCCAGTACTTC
NA	NA	TRBV24-1	TRBJ2-1	CATSESGTEQFF	TGTGCCACCAGTGAATCCGGGACTGAGCAGTTCTTC
NA	NA	TRBV15	TRBJ2-5	CATSSVGSTLPQYF	TGTGCCACCAGCAGTGTAGGGAGTACCCTCCCGCAGTACTTC
NA	NA	TRBV7-2	TRBJ2-5	CASGLVAAQETQYF	TGTGCCAGCGGCTTAGTGGCCGCGCAAGAGACCCAGTACTTC
few	TRBD2	TRBV9	TRBJ2-5	CASSLLAGFQETQYF	TGTGCCAGTTCCCTCCTAGCGGGCTTCCAAGAGACCCAGTACTTC
NA	NA	TRBV12-3/TRBV12-4	TRBJ2-7	CASSPGTLLSYEQYF	TGTGCCAGCAGCCCCGGGACACTCCTCTCCTACGAGCAGTACTTC
NA	TRBD2	TRBV27	TRBJ2-1	CASSLSPWREGGNEQFF	TGTGCCAGCAGTTTATCTCCTTGGCGGGAGGGGGGGAATGAGCAGTTCTTC
once	TRBD2	TRBV2	TRBJ2-3	CASSASGLGDTQYF	TGTGCCAGCAGTGCTTCAGGACTAGGAGATACGCAGTATTTT
many	NA	TRBV7-2	TRBJ1-2	CASSTGTPYGYTF	TGTGCCAGCAGCACCGGGACACCCTATGGCTACACCTTC
NA	TRBD1	TRBV25-1	TRBJ2-1	CASSTTTLDRETYNEQFF	TGTGCCAGCAGTACTACCACACTTGACAGGGAGACCTACAATGAGCAGTTCTTC
NA	NA	TRBV20-1	TRBJ2-5	CSARDLAPQEQYF	TGCAGTGCTAGAGATCTAGCGCCGCAGGAGCAGTACTTC
NA	TRBD1	TRBV24-1	TRBJ1-2	CATAGTGRERGYTF	TGTGCCACCGCCGGGACAGGCCGCGAGAGGGGCTACACCTTC
few	TRBD1	TRBV5-1	TRBJ2-5	CASSTGTGGEKTQYF	TGCGCCAGCAGCACCGGGACAGGGGGCGAGAAGACCCAGTACTTC
NA	NA	TRBV12-3/TRBV12-4	TRBJ1-2	CASSQRDSAAGGYTF	TGTGCCAGCAGCCAACGCGACAGCGCCGCGGGTGGCTACACCTTC
few	TRBD2	TRBV11-2	TRBJ2-7	CASSLASSGTKREQYF	TGTGCCAGCAGCTTAGCCTCTAGCGGGACAAAACGCGAGCAGTACTTC
few	TRBD1	TRBV29-1	TRBJ2-7	CSALGQGINEQYF	TGCAGCGCACTCGGACAGGGGATCAACGAGCAGTACTTC
NA	NA	TRBV7-3	TRBJ2-1	CASSQNRGGEQFF	TGTGCCAGCAGCCAAAACAGGGGGGGTGAGCAGTTCTTC
NA	TRBD2	TRBV6-1	TRBJ2-1	CAESFSGLANNEQFF	TGTGCCGAGAGCTTTTCGGGACTAGCTAACAATGAGCAGTTCTTC
NA	TRBD2	TRBV7-2	TRBJ2-3	CASSSQGGHRYAYF	TGTGCCAGCAGCTCGCAGGGAGGGCACAGATACGCGTATTTT
NA	TRBD1	TRBV7-2	TRBJ1-2	CASSADRVPLGGYTF	TGTGCCAGCAGCGCCGACAGGGTTCCATTAGGGGGCTACACCTTC
NA	TRBD2	TRBV5-1	TRBJ2-3	CASSLPPAGVIDTQYF	TGCGCCAGCAGCTTGCCACCAGCGGGAGTTATAGATACGCAGTATTTT
NA	TRBD2	TRBV3-1	TRBJ2-1	CASSQGGIAGFPGPQFF	TGTGCCAGCAGCCAAGGAGGGATAGCGGGGTTCCCGGGGCCCCAGTTCTTC
NA	NA	TRBV6-5	TRBJ1-4	CASSYRTARGWEKLFF	TGTGCCAGCAGTTACAGGACAGCCCGTGGGTGGGAAAAACTGTTTTTT
NA	TRBD2	TRBV6-5	TRBJ2-7	CASSYVGYSGTSGEDEQYF	TGTGCCAGCAGTTACGTTGGGTATTCCGGGACTAGCGGGGAGGACGAGCAGTACTTC